Listed below are T cell receptor beta chains from one sample, sequenced in a study of blood T cells in healthy people across ages. TCRdb called the 5' RACE reads again in MiXCR, with one record for every CDR3 protein. This table has about 970,000 distinct CDR3 sequences, 51% appearing once. The sequencing sample was made of blood. These receptors originate from an older woman in good health. The CDR3 runs from the conserved cysteine through the conserved F or W. The D gene is left open where the match is weak. Expanded clones are given a class, and other clones once, few, many or no size at all.

clone_size j_call v_call d_call cdr3_aa cdr3_nt
NA TRBJ1-2 TRBV9 TRBD1 CASSALTGGGYTF TGTGCCAGCAGCGCCTTGACAGGGGGCGGCTACACCTTC
NA TRBJ2-3 TRBV20-1 NA CSASPVAGGTDTQYF TGCAGTGCTTCGCCGGTAGCCGGCGGCACAGATACGCAGTATTTT
NA TRBJ2-7 TRBV7-9 TRBD1 CACSESRGYEQYF TGTGCCTGCAGCGAAAGCAGGGGGTACGAGCAGTACTTC
NA TRBJ1-4 TRBV20-1 NA CSARDREAFSEKLFF TGCAGTGCTAGAGACAGGGAGGCATTTAGTGAAAAACTGTTTTTT
few TRBJ1-5 TRBV7-2 NA CASSLSFADVNQPQHF TGTGCCAGCAGCTTATCTTTCGCCGATGTCAATCAGCCCCAGCATTTT
NA TRBJ1-2 TRBV7-9 NA CASSPRAPGEGYTF TGTGCCAGCAGCCCTCGGGCCCCTGGAGAGGGCTACACCTTC
NA TRBJ2-7 TRBV12-3/TRBV12-4 TRBD1 CASRMGQGVHEQYF TGTGCCAGCAGAATGGGACAGGGGGTCCACGAGCAGTACTTC
NA TRBJ2-4 TRBV18 NA CASSPGLDIQYF TGTGCCAGCTCACCAGGACTTGACATTCAGTACTTC
few TRBJ2-7 TRBV9 NA CASSFRDGTYEQYF TGTGCCAGCAGCTTCCGGGACGGGACCTACGAGCAGTACTTC
once TRBJ2-6 TRBV3-1 NA CASATRSGAYVLTF TGTGCCAGCGCGACACGCTCTGGGGCCTACGTCCTGACTTTC
NA TRBJ2-3 TRBV2 TRBD1 CANDRGPSTDTQYF TGTGCCAACGACAGGGGGCCAAGCACAGATACGCAGTATTTT
NA TRBJ2-3 TRBV3-1 TRBD2 CASSQDLAGAPDTQYF TGTGCCAGCAGCCAAGACCTAGCGGGAGCCCCAGATACGCAGTATTTT
NA TRBJ2-5 TRBV5-6 NA CASSGTTRPYF TGTGCCAGCAGCGGGACAACCCGGCCGTACTTC
NA TRBJ2-2 TRBV14 NA CASMRGWNTGELFF TGTGCCAGCATGAGGGGGTGGAACACCGGGGAGCTGTTTTTT
once TRBJ1-2 TRBV20-1 NA CSSSNRGNYGYTF TGCAGTTCTAGTAACAGAGGCAACTATGGCTACACCTTC
NA TRBJ2-5 TRBV28 NA CASSPRSYYQETQYF TGTGCCAGCAGCCCCCGCAGCTACTACCAAGAGACCCAGTACTTC
NA TRBJ2-3 TRBV11-2 TRBD2 CASSPRGGIQDTQYF TGTGCCAGCAGCCCCCGGGGAGGGATTCAAGATACGCAGTATTTT
NA TRBJ2-7 TRBV28 NA CASTPTIPSYEQYF TGTGCCAGCACCCCTACTATACCCTCCTACGAGCAGTACTTC
NA TRBJ1-2 TRBV19 TRBD1 CASSVQGGHGYTF TGTGCCAGTAGTGTACAGGGGGGGCACGGCTACACCTTC
NA TRBJ1-2 TRBV29-1 TRBD1 CSVEESRGQNYGYTF TGCAGCGTTGAAGAGTCGAGGGGGCAGAACTATGGCTACACCTTC
few TRBJ2-7 TRBV6-6 NA CASSYPRGLPYEQYF TGTGCCAGCAGTTACCCCAGGGGACTGCCCTACGAGCAGTACTTC
NA TRBJ1-3 TRBV2 TRBD1 CASKTGNIGNTIYF TGTGCCAGCAAGACAGGGAATATTGGAAACACCATATATTTT
few TRBJ2-5 TRBV9 TRBD2 CASSMRGAGGQETQYF TGTGCCAGCAGCATGCGAGGGGCGGGAGGACAAGAGACCCAGTACTTC
NA TRBJ1-4 TRBV7-2 NA CASSRDRTLEKLFF TGTGCCAGCAGCCGAGACAGGACCTTAGAAAAACTGTTTTTT
few TRBJ1-5 TRBV12-3/TRBV12-4 NA CASQDWGSLNQPQHF TGTGCCAGCCAAGACTGGGGGTCTCTCAATCAGCCCCAGCATTTT
NA TRBJ2-5 TRBV7-2 NA CASSLEGGSWQETQYF TGTGCCAGCAGCTTAGAAGGCGGGTCGTGGCAAGAGACCCAGTACTTC
NA TRBJ2-5 TRBV20-1 NA CSARGQKETQYF TGCAGTGCTAGAGGTCAGAAAGAGACCCAGTACTTC
few TRBJ2-3 TRBV30 NA CAWSPGADTQYF TGTGCCTGGAGTCCCGGGGCAGATACGCAGTATTTT
NA TRBJ2-1 TRBV12-3/TRBV12-4 NA CAKEKREGGTYNEQFF TGTGCCAAAGAAAAAAGGGAGGGGGGCACCTACAATGAGCAGTTCTTC
NA TRBJ2-1 TRBV7-9 NA CASSPHPGYNEQFF TGTGCCAGCAGCCCTCACCCGGGATACAATGAGCAGTTCTTC
few TRBJ2-5 TRBV28 NA CASSYRDPFKETQYF TGTGCCAGCAGTTACAGAGACCCCTTTAAAGAGACCCAGTACTTC
NA TRBJ2-1 TRBV6-2/TRBV6-3 NA CATADPPWDEQFF TGTGCCACAGCGGACCCTCCTTGGGATGAGCAGTTCTTC
NA TRBJ1-2 TRBV4-2 NA CASSQDTSSYGYTF TGTGCCAGCAGCCAAGATACGAGCAGCTATGGCTACACCTTC
NA TRBJ2-7 TRBV29-1 NA CSVGQYYEQYF TGCAGCGTTGGCCAGTACTACGAGCAGTACTTC
NA TRBJ2-7 TRBV21-1 NA CASSKEQYEQYF TGTGCCAGCAGCAAAGAGCAGTACGAGCAGTACTTC
NA TRBJ1-2 TRBV5-1 TRBD1 CASSVGQSYGYTF TGCGCCAGCAGCGTGGGACAGAGCTATGGCTACACCTTC
NA TRBJ2-3 TRBV4-2 NA CASAAGGAGDTQYF TGTGCCAGCGCCGCGGGTGGGGCGGGAGATACGCAGTATTTT
NA TRBJ1-4 TRBV2 TRBD1 CASIRGQGNEKLFF TGTGCCAGCATCCGGGGACAGGGGAATGAAAAACTGTTTTTT
many TRBJ2-6 TRBV5-1 NA CASSLGSSGANVLTF TGTGCCAGCAGCTTAGGGAGCTCTGGGGCCAACGTCCTGACTTTC
few TRBJ1-4 TRBV29-1 TRBD1 CSAELQGTRGLFF TGCAGCGCCGAGTTACAGGGGACCCGAGGTCTGTTTTTT
NA TRBJ2-5 TRBV11-2 NA CASSRGVVETQYF TGTGCCAGCAGCAGAGGAGTGGTAGAGACCCAGTACTTC